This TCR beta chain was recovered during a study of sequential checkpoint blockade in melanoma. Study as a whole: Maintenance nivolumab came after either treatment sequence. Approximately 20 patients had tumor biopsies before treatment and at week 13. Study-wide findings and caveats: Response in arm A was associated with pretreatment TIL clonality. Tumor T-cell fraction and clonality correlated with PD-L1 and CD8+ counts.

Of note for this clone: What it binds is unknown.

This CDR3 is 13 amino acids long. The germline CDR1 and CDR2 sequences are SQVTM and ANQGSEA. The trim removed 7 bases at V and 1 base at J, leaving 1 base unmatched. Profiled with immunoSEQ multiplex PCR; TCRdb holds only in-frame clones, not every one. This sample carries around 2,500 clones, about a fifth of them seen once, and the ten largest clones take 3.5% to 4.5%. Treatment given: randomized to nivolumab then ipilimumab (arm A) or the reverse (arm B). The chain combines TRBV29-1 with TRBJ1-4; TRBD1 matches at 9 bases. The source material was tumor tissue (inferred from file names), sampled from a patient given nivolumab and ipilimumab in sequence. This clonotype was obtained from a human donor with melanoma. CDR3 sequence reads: CSGQGGTNEKLFF. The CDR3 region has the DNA TGCAGCGGACAGGGGGGAACTAATGAAAAACTGTTTTTT.